The 25 T cell receptor beta chains in this list originate from one sample, sequenced in a study of a mutant IDH1 vaccine in newly diagnosed glioma. Using immunoSEQ multiplex PCR, the repertoire was profiled, and TCRdb retains in-frame clones only, with some absent. The table includes 30,000 to 40,000 clones, roughly 80% detected once. Documented time point: week 35, safety follow-up. Vaccine doses each comprised 300 ug of mutant IDH1 20-mer peptide, with topical imiquimod. These TCRs are of unknown antigen specificity. The sequencing used PBMCs, collected from a glioma patient whose treatment included an IDH1 peptide vaccine. These receptors were taken from a woman under 30 with glioma.

This clone was observed once. The chain links TRBV5-1 to TRBJ2-2; 8 nucleotides match TRBD1. The germline gives CDR1 SGHRS, CDR2 YFSETQ. CDR3 size: 15 residues. After removal of 6 bases from V and 1 base from J, the junction contained 5 bases not matched to a gene. The CDR3 bases are TGCGCCAGCAATTACGGGACAGGGAACACCGGGGAGCTGTTTTTT. Translating it yields CASNYGTGNTGELFF.

This clone appeared a few times. V usage is TRBV9 and J usage is TRBJ1-1; TRBD1 might be the D (5 bases). CDR3 length: 14 residues. The V end was cut by 4 bases, the J end by 1 base, with 11 bases between. Germline CDR1 and CDR2: SGDLS and YYNGEE. CDR3 DNA sequence: TGTGCCAGCAGCAGTAAAGGGACGAACACTGAAGCTTTCTTT. Protein sequence: CASSSKGTNTEAFF.

This clone showed up just a few times. The chain's CDR3 is CASRHGSNQPQHF. The CDR3 DNA is TGTGCCAGCAGGCACGGGAGCAATCAGCCCCAGCATTTT. The rearrangement uses TRBV2 and TRBJ1-5, with D hard to call. V gave up 6 bases and J gave up 1 base, with 7 bases separating them. CDR3 length: 13 residues. Germline lookup yields CDR1 SNHLY and CDR2 FYNNEI.

This chain connects TRBV7-2 to TRBJ1-5; 8 bases line up with TRBD1. Germline CDR1 SGHTA, CDR2 FQGNSA. The CDR3 consists of 15 residues. The J segment lost 4 bases and the V segment lost 5 bases, leaving 7 bases of the junction unmatched. CDR3 loop: CASSAETGANQPQHF. As DNA, the CDR3 is TGTGCCAGCAGCGCCGAGACAGGGGCAAATCAGCCCCAGCATTTT.

The sample holds one count of this clone. The chain couples TRBV5-5 to TRBJ1-2; D unclear. The germline V gene encodes CDR1 SGHKS and CDR2 YYEKEE (reference sequence). With 2 bases removed from V and 4 bases from J, the gap between germline ends came to 15 bases. The CDR3 has 15 amino acids. DNA of the CDR3: TGTGCCAGCAGCTTAACAGACAAGCTAGCCTATGGCTACACCTTC. It encodes CASSLTDKLAYGYTF.

The chain joins TRBV9 to TRBJ1-2; 9 bases line up with TRBD1. Germline values: CDR1 SGDLS, CDR2 YYNGEE. The CDR3 totals 17 residues. With V trimmed by 3 bases and J by 2 bases, 11 bases remained unmatched. CDR3 region: CASSARDRESWNYGYTF. The CDR3, as DNA: TGTGCCAGCAGCGCAAGGGACAGGGAGAGTTGGAACTATGGCTACACCTTC.

This chain connects TRBV6-1 to TRBJ2-1; D call uncertain. Trimming stripped 2 bases from V and 1 base from J, with 15 bases between. The CDR3 has 17 residues. Germline V gene lookup returns CDR1 MNHNS and CDR2 SASEGT. Written as DNA, the CDR3 is TGTGCCAGCAGTGAAAATCCCATCGGCCCGTCCTACAATGAGCAGTTCTTC. The encoded protein is CASSENPIGPSYNEQFF.

The chain links TRBV29-1 to TRBJ2-3; TRBD1 aligns across 9 bases. Germline values: CDR1 SQVTM, CDR2 ANQGSEA. This CDR3 region has 13 residues. The V segment lost 6 bases and the J segment 10 bases; nucleotides outside the gene matches: 11. Here the CDR3 reads CSVSGTGNDAQYF. The CDR3 DNA follows: TGCAGCGTATCCGGGACAGGGAATGATGCGCAGTATTTT.

The CDR3 spells CASSLVGGAVNEQYF. The CDR3, as DNA: TGTGCCAGCAGCTTGGTCGGGGGGGCCGTCAACGAGCAGTACTTC. The V gene is TRBV5-5, the J gene TRBJ2-7; TRBD2 matches at 8 bases. The CDR3 contains 15 residues. The germline CDR1 and CDR2 sequences are SGHKS and YYEKEE (reference sequence). J was trimmed by 5 bases and V by 0 bases; bases with no gene match: 7.

The gene calls are TRBV5-8 and TRBJ2-5; 13 bases fit TRBD2. Looked up from germline, CDR1 is SGHTS and CDR2 is YDEGEE. The CDR3 is 16 residues long. J gave up 4 bases and V 4 bases, and 7 bases lay outside the gene matches. The chain's CDR3 is CASSLGLAGTVETQYF. For the CDR3, the DNA is TGTGCCAGCAGCCTGGGACTAGCGGGAACAGTAGAGACCCAGTACTTC.

The CDR3 reads CASSLGTGIIMNTEAFF. The CDR3 DNA sequence: TGTGCCAGCAGTTTAGGGACAGGAATAATCATGAACACTGAAGCTTTCTTT. The chain recombines TRBV28 with TRBJ1-1; the match to TRBD1 covers 8 bases. Germline trimming cut 2 bases from V and 0 bases from J; bases unmatched to any gene: 8. CDR1 is MDHEN and CDR2 is SYDVKM in the germline V gene. The CDR3 extends over 17 amino acids.

The CDR3 bases are TGTGCCAGCAGCTTCCGAGTATTTAGCGGGAGGGAGACCTACGAGCAGTACTTC. Its translation: CASSFRVFSGRETYEQYF. The chain recombines TRBV7-2 with TRBJ2-7; 11 positions match TRBD2. The CDR3 extends over 18 amino acids. CDR1 SGHTA and CDR2 FQGNSA come from the germline V gene. J gave up 2 bases and V 3 bases, and 12 bases lay outside the gene matches.

V and J are TRBV9 and TRBJ2-6; D is unresolved. Trimming pared 0 bases from V and 2 bases from J, leaving 6 bases between. The CDR3 extends over 15 amino acids. Germline loops: CDR1 SGDLS, CDR2 YYNGEE. The CDR3 DNA sequence: TGTGCCAGCAGCGTAGATCTCACTGGGGCCAACGTCCTGACTTTC. Translating it yields CASSVDLTGANVLTF.

The chain employs TRBV18 and TRBJ1-4; perhaps TRBD1 as D (5 bases). Trimming stripped 5 bases from V and 0 bases from J, with 10 bases between. The CDR3 consists of 15 residues. Germline V gene data show CDR1 as KGHSH and CDR2 as LQKENI. The CDR3 nucleotides are TGTGCCAGCTCAGCACAGGTCACAACTAATGAAAAACTGTTTTTT. It translates to CASSAQVTTNEKLFF.

The rearrangement joins TRBV6-6 to TRBJ1-3; D remains unclear. Trimming took off 7 bases at V and 4 bases at J, with 14 bases between the two ends. Germline V gives CDR1 MNHNY, CDR2 SVGAGI (reference sequence). CDR3 length equals 14 residues. CDR3 DNA: TGTGCCAGCACCGCGCCCTCGGCAGGAAACACCATATATTTT. Residues: CASTAPSAGNTIYF.

This clone was observed a handful of times. The chain couples TRBV6-6 to TRBJ1-1, with TRBD1 matching 7 bases. Germline CDR1 is MNHNY and CDR2 is SVGAGI (reference sequence). This CDR3 is built from 12 residues. V lost 8 bases to trimming and J lost 5 bases; unmatched junction nucleotides: 5. CDR3 in amino acids: CASGGRGTEAFF. DNA for the CDR3: TGTGCCAGCGGGGGCAGGGGGACTGAAGCTTTCTTT.

The gene calls are TRBV7-2 and TRBJ2-2; D is tentatively TRBD1 or TRBD2 (6 bases each). This CDR3 contains 16 residues. V lost 1 base and J lost 3, with 12 bases in between. Looked up from germline, CDR1 is SGHTA and CDR2 is FQGNSA. The CDR3 DNA follows: TGTGCCAGCAGCTTAGTGGGTAGGGGGGACACCGGGGAGCTGTTTTTT. Translating gives CASSLVGRGDTGELFF.

The V gene is TRBV4-2, the J gene TRBJ2-6; D call uncertain. The V end lost 1 base, the J end lost 1 base, and 2 bases lay between the germline ends. Germline-derived CDR1 and CDR2 are LGHNA and YNFKEQ. CDR3 size: 14 residues. The CDR3 nucleotides read TGTGCCAGCAGCCAAGCATCTGGGGCCAACGTCCTGACTTTC. It is translated as CASSQASGANVLTF.

The genes are TRBV5-5 and TRBJ2-1; 8 bases are a match to TRBD1. Germline V gives CDR1 SGHKS, CDR2 YYEKEE (reference sequence). CDR3 size: 16 residues. V shed 3 bases and J 8 bases; nucleotides not matched to a gene: 13. CDR3 in DNA: TGTGCCAGCAGCTCCCTACCGGACAGGGATAACGATGAGCAGTTCTTC. This codes for CASSSLPDRDNDEQFF. The full variable domain, completed using reference TRBV5-5 and TRBJ2-1, is DAGVTQSPTHLIKTRGQQVTLRCSPISGHKSVSWYQQVLGQGPQFIFQYYEKEERGRGNFPDRFSARQFPNYSSELNVNALLLGDSALYLCASSSLPDRDNDEQFFGPGTRLTVL.

This chain uses TRBV5-5 with TRBJ2-1, with D unresolved. Looked up from germline, CDR1 is SGHKS and CDR2 is YYEKEE (reference sequence). V lost 1 base and J 2 bases, leaving 10 bases between the germline ends. This CDR3 spans 15 amino acids. The CDR3 DNA is TGTGCCAGCAGCTTGTATTGGGAAGCCTACAATGAGCAGTTCTTC. Translated: CASSLYWEAYNEQFF.

This clone was counted between two and nine times. The CDR3, as DNA: TGTGCCAGCAGTGAACTGGGGAGCTCCTACGAGCAGTACTTC. Translating gives CASSELGSSYEQYF. J is TRBJ2-7 and V is TRBV6-1; D is possibly TRBD2 (5 bases). CDR3 length: 14 residues. Germline V CDR1 and CDR2: MNHNS, SASEGT. V lost 2 bases and J lost 0, with 8 bases in between.

V gene TRBV19 combines with J gene TRBJ2-1, with 8 bases lining up with TRBD2. CDR1 is LNHDA, CDR2 SQIVND, per germline (reference sequence). Unmatched junction bases numbered 6, after V lost 6 bases and J lost 8 bases. The CDR3 extends over 13 amino acids. Here the CDR3 reads CASSPGGGDEQFF. CDR3 DNA sequence: TGTGCCAGTAGCCCCGGGGGGGGCGATGAGCAGTTCTTC.

This clone came up once. The chain links TRBV11-2 to TRBJ1-3; D unclear. Germline V gene sequence: CDR1 SGHAT, CDR2 FQNNGV. V was cut by 7 bases and J by 5 bases, with 9 bases left in between. The length of the CDR3 is 12 residues. The CDR3 spells CASTLTRNTIYF. DNA of the CDR3: TGTGCCAGCACCCTCACAAGAAACACCATATATTTT.

This clone has a handful of counts. This chain links TRBV19 with TRBJ1-4, with unresolved D. Trimming cost V 6 bases and J 8 bases, with 16 bases left between them. CDR3 size: 14 residues. CDR1 is LNHDA, CDR2 SQIVND, per germline (reference sequence). The chain's CDR3 is CASRETGAYEKLFF. Here the CDR3 DNA reads TGTGCCAGTAGAGAAACGGGAGCTTACGAAAAACTGTTTTTT.

The sample holds one count of this clone. The J gene is TRBJ2-3, the V gene TRBV6-5; D may be TRBD1 or TRBD2 (6 bases each). This CDR3 region has 15 residues. Per germline, CDR1 MNHEY and CDR2 SVGAGI. V lost 6 bases and J 1 base, leaving 14 bases between the germline ends. The CDR3 spells CASSVGGIRTDTQYF. The CDR3 DNA sequence: TGTGCCAGCAGCGTCGGGGGCATACGCACAGATACGCAGTATTTT.